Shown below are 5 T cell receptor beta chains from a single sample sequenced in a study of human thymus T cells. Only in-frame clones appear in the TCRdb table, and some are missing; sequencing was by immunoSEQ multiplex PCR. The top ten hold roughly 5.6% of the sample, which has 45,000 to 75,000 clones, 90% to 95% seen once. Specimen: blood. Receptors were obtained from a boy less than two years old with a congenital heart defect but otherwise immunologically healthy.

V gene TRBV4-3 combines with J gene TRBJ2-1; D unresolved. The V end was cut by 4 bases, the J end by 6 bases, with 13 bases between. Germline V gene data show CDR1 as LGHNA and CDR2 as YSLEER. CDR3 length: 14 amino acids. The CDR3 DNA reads TGCGCCAGCAGCCCGGAGAGGTTGGGCAATGAGCAGTTCTTC. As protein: CASSPERLGNEQFF.

The CDR3 coding sequence is TGCAGTGTGTGGCGGTACAATGAGCAGTTCTTC. Translating gives CSVWRYNEQFF. J is TRBJ2-1 and V is TRBV20-1; D is unresolved. Germline CDR1 DFQATT, CDR2 SNEGSKA (reference sequence). V was pared by 7 bases and J by 4 bases, with 8 bases between. CDR3 length: 11 amino acids.

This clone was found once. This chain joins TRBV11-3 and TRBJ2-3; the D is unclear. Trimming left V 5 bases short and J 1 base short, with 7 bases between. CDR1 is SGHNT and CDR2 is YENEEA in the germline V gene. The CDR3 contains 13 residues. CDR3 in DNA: TGTGCCAGCAGCCCCCAGGGCACAGATACGCAGTATTTT. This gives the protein CASSPQGTDTQYF.

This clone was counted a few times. The CDR3: CASSVGQTYGYTF. The CDR3 coding sequence is TGTGCCAGCAGCGTAGGACAGACCTATGGCTACACCTTC. V and J are TRBV9 and TRBJ1-2; D may be TRBD1 (5 bases). The CDR3 covers 13 residues. The ends were cut back, 0 bases at V and 4 bases at J, with 7 bases in the middle. Germline-derived CDR1 and CDR2 are SGDLS and YYNGEE.

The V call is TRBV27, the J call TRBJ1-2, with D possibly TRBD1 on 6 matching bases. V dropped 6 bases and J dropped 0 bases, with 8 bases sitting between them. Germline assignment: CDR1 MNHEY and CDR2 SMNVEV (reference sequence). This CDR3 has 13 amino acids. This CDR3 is CASSRTANYGYTF. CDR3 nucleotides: TGTGCCAGCAGCCGGACAGCTAACTATGGCTACACCTTC.